These 21 T cell receptor beta chains were sequenced from one sample in a study of blood T cell repertoires in COVID-19. The protocol was immunoSEQ multiplex PCR, while the TCRdb copy is restricted to in-frame clones and leaves out a portion. Of approximately 250,000 clones in the sample, 88% were seen once. The source material was PBMCs or T cells enriched from blood (not recorded which). All receptors come from a woman in her twenties or thirties who had recovered from COVID-19.

The chain couples TRBV19 to TRBJ2-7, with 8 positions matching TRBD1. This CDR3 is 14 amino acids long. Trimming took 4 bases from V and 7 from J; bases not matched to a gene: 9. CDR1 and CDR2 from the germline V gene are LNHDA and SQIVND (reference sequence). The CDR3 bases are TGTGCCAGTAGTAGGTTCCAGGGGGCCTGGGAGCAGTACTTC. Translation gives CASSRFQGAWEQYF.

The gene calls are TRBV5-4 and TRBJ2-7; D is uncertain. Germline values: CDR1 SGHNT, CDR2 YYREEE (reference sequence). V was cut by 0 bases and J by 3 bases, with 7 bases left in between. The CDR3 runs to 13 residues. This CDR3 reads CASSLGTDYEQYF. Here the CDR3 DNA reads TGTGCCAGCAGCTTGGGTACAGACTACGAGCAGTACTTC.

A remark on this clone: One end of the junction is discordant with germline, which a read error may explain. V usage is TRBV7-7 and J usage is TRBJ2-3, with D possibly matching TRBD2 (5 bases). This CDR3 comprises 15 residues. Germline V gene data show CDR1 as SSHAT and CDR2 as FNYEAQ (reference sequence). Here the CDR3 DNA reads TGTGCTAGCAGCTTAGGCACTAGTGGAGGCGATACGCAGTATTTT. Translation: CASSLGTSGGDTQYF.

The CDR3 nucleotides read TGTGCCAGCAGTACCGGGACTAACTACTACGAGCAGTACTTC. This encodes CASSTGTNYYEQYF. This chain links TRBV28 with TRBJ2-7, with 7 bases lining up with TRBD2. CDR1 and CDR2 (germline): MDHEN, SYDVKM. The ends lost 5 bases at V and 3 bases at J; junction bases unmatched: 7. This CDR3 comprises 14 residues.

The gene calls are TRBV2 and TRBJ1-1; D remains ambiguous. V lost 6 bases to trimming and J lost 0 bases, with 8 bases between them. This CDR3 is built from 13 residues. Looked up from germline, CDR1 is SNHLY and CDR2 is FYNNEI. CDR3: CASSRKMNTEAFF. The CDR3 nucleotides read TGTGCCAGCAGCAGGAAAATGAACACTGAAGCTTTCTTT.

The chain uses TRBV11-2 and TRBJ1-2, with a tentative D call TRBD1 (6 bases). This CDR3 is 15 amino acids long. Germline-derived CDR1 and CDR2 are SGHAT and FQNNGV. V lost 0 bases, J lost 3 bases, and 11 bases lay in between. DNA for the CDR3: TGTGCCAGCAGCTTAGAAGTCAGGGGTTACTATGGCTACACCTTC. This encodes CASSLEVRGYYGYTF.

The chain uses TRBV28 and TRBJ2-2; possibly TRBD1 for D (5 bases). Germline CDR1 reads MDHEN; CDR2 reads SYDVKM. V was trimmed by 7 bases and J by 1 base, leaving 19 bases between them. The CDR3 runs to 17 residues. The CDR3 DNA sequence: TGTGCCAGCAACCCTTCAACAGCCCAGGGGAACACCGGGGAGCTGTTTTTT. It specifies CASNPSTAQGNTGELFF.

In its sample, this clone was seen a few times. V is TRBV7-9 and J is TRBJ1-2; 7 bases are shared with TRBD1. The germline gives CDR1 SEHNR, CDR2 FQNEAQ (reference sequence). With V trimmed by 11 bases and J by 4 bases, 7 bases remained unmatched. This CDR3 is built from 12 residues. The CDR3: CAGQGQAYGYTF. Here the CDR3 DNA reads TGTGCCGGTCAAGGACAGGCCTATGGCTACACCTTC.

The chain employs TRBV5-6 and TRBJ1-1; the match to TRBD1 covers 8 bases. The CDR3 has 13 residues. Germline assignment: CDR1 SGHDT and CDR2 YYEEEE. V shed 1 base, J shed 4 bases, and the junction held 0 bases outside the gene matches. For the CDR3, the DNA is TGTGCCAGCAGCTTGACAGGGGGCACTGAAGCTTTCTTT. Translating it yields CASSLTGGTEAFF.

The genes are TRBV27 and TRBJ2-7; 7 nucleotides match TRBD1. The CDR3 spans 14 residues. Per germline, CDR1 MNHEY and CDR2 SMNVEV (reference sequence). The ends lost 3 bases at V and 5 bases at J; junction bases unmatched: 7. CDR3 DNA: TGTGCCAGCAGTTTGTTGGGAACAGGGGACGAGCAGTACTTC. Residues: CASSLLGTGDEQYF.

This clone was recorded a few times. CDR3 amino acids: CASSSRQGVKGYTF. CDR3 bases: TGTGCCAGCAGCTCCAGACAGGGGGTCAAAGGCTACACCTTC. V is TRBV7-2 and J is TRBJ1-2, with 9 positions matching TRBD1. This CDR3 has 14 amino acids. V was pared by 4 bases and J by 8 bases, with 8 bases of the junction left unmatched. CDR1 SGHTA and CDR2 FQGNSA come from the germline V gene.

The V and J genes are TRBV6-2 or TRBV6-3 and TRBJ2-1; D uncertain. The V gene's germline CDR1 is MNHEY and CDR2 SVGEGT. V was clipped by 5 bases and J by 0 bases, with 11 bases between them. The CDR3 extends over 15 amino acids. The CDR3 here is CASSPLPSSYNEQFF. In DNA form, the CDR3 reads TGTGCCAGCAGTCCACTTCCGAGCTCCTACAATGAGCAGTTCTTC.

The rearrangement links TRBV3-1 (or the pseudogene TRBV3-2) to TRBJ1-3, with D uncertain. V gave up 0 bases and J gave up 0 bases, with 9 bases separating them. The CDR3 is 16 amino acids. Germline V CDR1 and CDR2: LGHDT, YNNKEL (reference sequence). The CDR3 spells CASSQDREGSGNTIYF. CDR3 sequence (DNA): TGTGCCAGCAGCCAAGATAGAGAGGGCTCTGGAAACACCATATATTTT.

This chain connects TRBV15 to TRBJ1-2; D is perhaps TRBD1 (5 bases). This CDR3 is built from 16 residues. The germline V gene has CDR1 LNHNV and CDR2 YYDKDF (reference sequence). V lost 5 bases and J 0 bases, leaving 16 bases between the germline ends. The chain's CDR3 is CATSGGGTTANYGYTF. The CDR3 region has the DNA TGTGCCACCAGCGGCGGGGGAACGACAGCTAACTATGGCTACACCTTC.

The chain couples TRBV12-3 or TRBV12-4 to TRBJ2-5; perhaps TRBD1 as D (5 bases). The CDR3 length is 13 residues. V was trimmed by 6 bases and J by 5 bases, leaving 13 bases between them. CDR3 residues: CASSLTERETQYF. CDR3 in DNA: TGTGCCAGCAGCCTGACAGAAAGGGAGACCCAGTACTTC.

This clone has only a few counts. The chain links TRBV12-3 or TRBV12-4 to TRBJ1-5; the D is unclear. The CDR3 covers 13 residues. The ends were cut back, 4 bases at V and 7 bases at J, with 11 bases in the middle. CDR3 nucleotides: TGTGCCAGCAGTTCCTTGTCGTTGCAGCCCCAGCATTTT. Protein: CASSSLSLQPQHF.

Concerning this clone itself: At one boundary the junction diverges from the germline segment, which might be a read error. Additional DNA sequences in this sample encode the identical CDR3. The rearrangement joins TRBV27 to TRBJ1-1; 9 positions match TRBD1. The CDR3 loop spans 14 amino acids. Germline V gene sequence: CDR1 MNHEY, CDR2 SMNVEV (reference sequence). The CDR3 coding sequence is TGTGCCAGCAGTTTTACAGGGGGCGTCCCTGAAGCCTTCTTT. It translates to CASSFTGGVPEAFF.

In its sample, this clone was seen a few times. The J gene is TRBJ1-2, the V gene TRBV27; TRBD1 is a possible D gene (6 bases). The CDR3 loop spans 13 amino acids. Trimming removed 6 bases at V and 4 bases at J, with 12 bases between. Germline CDR1 and CDR2: MNHEY and SMNVEV (reference sequence). The CDR3 region has the DNA TGTGCCAGCAGCCCAAGGGGGATCTATGGCTACACCTTC. It translates to CASSPRGIYGYTF.

The chain carries TRBV6-6 and TRBJ2-1; perhaps TRBD1 as D (5 bases). The V gene's germline CDR1 is MNHNY and CDR2 SVGAGI (reference sequence). The CDR3 is made up of 15 amino acids. V gave up 9 bases and J gave up 8 bases, with 23 bases separating them. CDR3 bases: TGTGCCAGTACACAGGATTGGCAGGGCCCCGATGAGCAGTTCTTC. Amino acids: CASTQDWQGPDEQFF.

The V and J genes are TRBV12-3 or TRBV12-4 and TRBJ2-7; tentative D call: TRBD1 (5 bases). This CDR3 comprises 13 residues. Trimming left V 3 bases short and J 3 bases short, with 9 bases between. The CDR3 DNA is TGTGCCAGCAGTTTTAGGGGCCTCTACGAGCAGTACTTC. Translating it yields CASSFRGLYEQYF.

In nucleotides, the CDR3 is TGTGCCAGCAGTTTAAGGCAGGGGAATAATGGCTACACCTTC. It translates to CASSLRQGNNGYTF. The chain carries TRBV27 and TRBJ1-2; perhaps TRBD1 as D (6 bases). The CDR3 runs 14 residues. V lost 2 bases, J lost 6 bases, and 13 bases lay in between. Germline loops: CDR1 MNHEY, CDR2 SMNVEV (reference sequence).